The rows below give T cell receptor beta chains drawn from one sample of a study of blood T cells in healthy people across ages. In TCRdb, the 5' RACE reads were re-called with MiXCR into one record per CDR3 protein. Of about 680,000 distinct CDR3 sequences in the sample, approximately 50% were seen once. Sequenced: blood. The receptors shown here come from a woman in her fifties or sixties in good health. Each CDR3 is given with its conserved first and last residue. Fields, in order: D gene, clone size, J gene, V gene, CDR3 protein, CDR3 DNA. D genes are given only for firm matches. Size is stated for part of the rows, as once, few or many counts, or as a class when the clone is expanded.

>.|.|TRBJ2-3|TRBV3-1
CTSSQDGLITDTQYF
TGTACCAGCAGCCAAGACGGACTAATCACAGATACGCAGTATTTT
>.|once|TRBJ1-2|TRBV30
CAWSPLGNYGYTF
TGTGCCTGGAGTCCCCTGGGTAACTATGGCTACACCTTC
>.|.|TRBJ2-7|TRBV29-1
CSVRGASEVPSYEQYF
TGCAGCGTGAGGGGGGCTAGCGAGGTCCCAAGTTACGAGCAGTACTTC
>.|once|TRBJ2-7|TRBV29-1
CSVGERVYNEQYF
TGCAGCGTTGGCGAGCGGGTCTACAATGAGCAGTACTTC
>.|few|TRBJ2-7|TRBV29-1
CSVARDYEQYF
TGCAGCGTTGCAAGGGACTACGAGCAGTACTTC
>.|.|TRBJ2-3|TRBV4-3
CASSQAPSRTDTQYF
TGCGCCAGCAGCCAAGCCCCTAGTCGCACAGATACGCAGTATTTT
>TRBD2|.|TRBJ2-1|TRBV28
CASSLSSGRVYNEQLF
TGTGCCAGCAGTTTATCTAGCGGGAGGGTCTACAATGAGCAGCTCTTC
>.|.|TRBJ2-5|TRBV4-3
CASSQGRGQETQYF
TGCGCCAGCAGCCAAGGGAGGGGGCAAGAGACCCAGTACTTC
>.|.|TRBJ2-6|TRBV2
CASSVGGGPGANVLTF
TGTGCCAGCAGTGTGGGTGGGGGCCCTGGGGCCAACGTCCTGACTTTC
>.|.|TRBJ1-1|TRBV24-1
CATSDADRTEAFF
TGTGCCACCAGTGATGCGGACAGAACTGAAGCTTTCTTT
>.|.|TRBJ1-1|TRBV6-5
CASSSPGDTPMNTEAFF
TGTGCCAGCAGTTCACCCGGGGACACCCCGATGAACACTGAAGCTTTCTTT
>.|.|TRBJ2-3|TRBV2
CASSAGNRLDTQYF
TGTGCCAGCAGTGCCGGGAACCGTTTGGATACGCAGTATTTT
>.|.|TRBJ2-7|TRBV11-1
CYHIQGPSYEQYF
TGCTACCACATCCAGGGACCCTCCTACGAGCAGTACTTC
>.|.|TRBJ2-7|TRBV15
CATTRGRGSYEQYF
TGTGCCACCACCAGGGGAAGGGGATCCTACGAGCAGTACTTC
>.|few|TRBJ2-1|TRBV7-9
CASSEPSFSVTYNEQFF
TGTGCCAGCAGCGAACCTTCTTTTAGCGTTACCTACAATGAGCAGTTCTTC
>.|once|TRBJ1-4|TRBV20-1
CSARYSGNEKLFF
TGCAGTGCTAGATACAGCGGAAATGAAAAACTGTTTTTT
>TRBD2|.|TRBJ2-1|TRBV5-1
CASSLEIAGGYNEQFF
TGCGCCAGCAGCTTGGAGATAGCGGGAGGGTACAATGAGCAGTTCTTC
>.|few|TRBJ2-1|TRBV7-2
CASSLAGTRNEQFF
TGTGCCAGCAGCTTAGCGGGGACTCGGAATGAGCAGTTCTTC
>.|few|TRBJ1-6|TRBV27
CASSRWKNSPLHF
TGTGCCAGCAGTCGGTGGAAGAATTCACCCCTCCACTTT
>.|few|TRBJ1-2|TRBV7-2
CASSAPGSYGYTF
TGTGCCAGCAGCGCGCCCGGGAGCTATGGCTACACCTTC
>TRBD1|many|TRBJ1-2|TRBV7-2
CASSSRPGQGLGYTF
TGTGCCAGCAGCTCCCGTCCGGGACAGGGGTTAGGCTACACCTTC
>.|.|TRBJ1-4|TRBV12-3/TRBV12-4
CASSPLAVLEKLFF
TGTGCCAGCAGTCCACTCGCCGTATTAGAAAAACTGTTTTTT
>.|.|TRBJ2-3|TRBV4-2
CASSHDAGHTDTQYF
TGTGCCAGCAGCCATGATGCGGGGCACACAGATACGCAGTATTTT